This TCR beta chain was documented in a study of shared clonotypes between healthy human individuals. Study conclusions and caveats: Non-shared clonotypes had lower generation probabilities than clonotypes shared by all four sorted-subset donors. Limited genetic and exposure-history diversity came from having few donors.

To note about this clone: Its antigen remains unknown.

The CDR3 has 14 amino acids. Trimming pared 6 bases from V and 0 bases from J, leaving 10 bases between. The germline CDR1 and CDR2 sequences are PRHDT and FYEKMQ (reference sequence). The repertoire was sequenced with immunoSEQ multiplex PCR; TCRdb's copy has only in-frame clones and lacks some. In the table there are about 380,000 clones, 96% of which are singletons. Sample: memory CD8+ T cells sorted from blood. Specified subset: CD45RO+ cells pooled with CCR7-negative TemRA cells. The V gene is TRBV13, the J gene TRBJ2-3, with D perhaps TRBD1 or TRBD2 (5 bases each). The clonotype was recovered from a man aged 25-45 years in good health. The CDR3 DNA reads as TGTGCCAGCAGATTCGAGGGGAGCACAGATACGCAGTATTTT. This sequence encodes CASRFEGSTDTQYF.